What follows are 12 T cell receptor beta chains derived from one specimen sequenced in a study of cytomegalovirus exposure and HLA in healthy donors. The PCR had 60 Vbeta and 13 Jbeta primers. Sequencing used immunoSEQ multiplex PCR; TCRdb keeps in-frame clones, though not all of them. The profile shows approximately 150,000 clones, more than 60% of them singletons. The sample taken for sequencing was PBMCs. These receptors all stem from a man aged 18-30 years in good health and CMV-seropositive.

The rearrangement joins TRBV4-1 to TRBJ2-2; a weak D match, TRBD2 (6 bases). V lost 1 base to trimming and J lost 5 bases, with 11 bases between them. The CDR3 totals 15 residues. Germline assignment: CDR1 MGHRA and CDR2 YSYEKL. The CDR3 is CASSQGLVQTGELFF. CDR3 nucleotides: TGCGCCAGCAGCCAAGGACTAGTTCAAACCGGGGAGCTGTTTTTT.

Only one count was recorded for this clone. The genes are TRBV10-1 and TRBJ2-3, with 14 bases matching TRBD2. CDR3 length: 16 residues. Germline assignment: CDR1 WNHNN and CDR2 SYGVQD (reference sequence). Trimming took 6 bases from V and 2 from J; bases not matched to a gene: 4. The DNA for the CDR3 is TGCGCCAGCAGCAGACTAGCGGGAGGGACCACAGATACGCAGTATTTT. This gives the protein CASSRLAGGTTDTQYF.

The V and J genes are TRBV4-1 and TRBJ2-5, with TRBD2 identical over 12 bases. The DNA end is a closer match to TRBJ2-7, so the J assignment may be wrong. Germline lookup yields CDR1 MGHRA and CDR2 YSYEKL. This CDR3 is built from 15 residues. The CDR3 loop is CASSQGLAGVYEQYF. CDR3 bases: TGCGCCAGCAGCCAAGGACTAGCGGGAGTCTACGAGCAGTACTTC.

The CDR3 protein is CASSQRGDAADTQYF. The CDR3 DNA reads as TGTGCCAGCAGCCAACGCGGGGACGCGGCAGATACGCAGTATTTT. The chain uses TRBV4-2 and TRBJ2-3, with D perhaps matching TRBD2 (6 bases). The ends were cut back, 2 bases at V and 4 bases at J, with 13 bases in the middle. Germline loops: CDR1 LGHNA, CDR2 YNFKEQ. The CDR3 runs 15 residues.

The V and J genes are TRBV2 and TRBJ2-1; 13 bases align to TRBD2. Germline V lookup: CDR1 SNHLY, CDR2 FYNNEI. The CDR3 is 16 residues long. J lost 5 bases, V lost 7 bases, and 8 bases had no gene match. CDR3 sequence (DNA): TGTGCCAGCAAGGGACTAGCGGGGTCTTTCCACAATGAGCAGTTCTTC. Translating gives CASKGLAGSFHNEQFF.

The J gene is TRBJ2-2, the V gene TRBV27, with 9 bases identical to TRBD2. From germline, CDR1 is MNHEY and CDR2 SMNVEV (reference sequence). The CDR3 covers 15 residues. V lost 6 bases and J lost 6; bases outside the gene matches: 8. The CDR3 sequence is CASSKTSGTPGELFF. In DNA form, the CDR3 reads TGTGCCAGCAGCAAGACTAGCGGAACACCCGGGGAGCTGTTTTTT.

The chain joins TRBV6-9 to TRBJ2-5; TRBD1 agrees at 7 bases. This CDR3 region has 14 residues. With 1 base clipped from V and 4 bases from J, the junction kept 3 bases outside the gene matches. Germline V gene data show CDR1 as MNHGY and CDR2 as SVAAGI. The DNA for the CDR3 is TGTGCCAGCAGTTATTATAGACAGGGAGAGACCCAGTACTTC. As protein: CASSYYRQGETQYF.

V and J are TRBV28 and TRBJ2-2; tentative D call: TRBD1 (6 bases). Trimming took 10 bases from V and 7 from J, leaving 25 bases between them. Germline CDR1 reads MDHEN; CDR2 reads SYDVKM. The CDR3 runs to 16 residues. The CDR3 spells CATDRIKSIDGGELFF. DNA for the CDR3: TGTGCCACCGACAGGATAAAGTCCATCGATGGCGGGGAGCTGTTTTTT.

This clone was detected a few times. The chain recombines TRBV6-5 with TRBJ1-1; unclear D gene. The CDR3 totals 12 residues. The germline V gene encodes CDR1 MNHEY and CDR2 SVGAGI. The CDR3 DNA is TGTGCAGTGGGAGGCATGAACACTGAAGCTTTCTTT. This translates into CAVGGMNTEAFF.

This chain joins TRBV19 and TRBJ2-7; 9 bases agree with TRBD2. V shed 3 bases and J 1 base; nucleotides not matched to a gene: 7. Germline values: CDR1 LNHDA, CDR2 SQIVND (reference sequence). This CDR3 is 16 amino acids long. CDR3 nucleotide sequence: TGTGCCAGTAGTATCCAACTAGCGGGTGGATCCTACGAGCAGTACTTC. Translation: CASSIQLAGGSYEQYF.

V usage is TRBV5-5 and J usage is TRBJ2-1; TRBD2 aligns across 7 bases. Germline V CDR1 and CDR2: SGHKS, YYEKEE (reference sequence). V shed 0 bases and J 3 bases; nucleotides not matched to a gene: 6. There are 16 residues in the CDR3. CDR3 sequence: CASSLVWRESYNEQFF. In nucleotides, the CDR3 is TGTGCCAGCAGCTTGGTCTGGCGGGAGAGCTACAATGAGCAGTTCTTC.

V is TRBV25-1 and J is TRBJ2-5; TRBD1 matches at 11 bases. The germline CDR1 and CDR2 sequences are MGHDK and SYGVNS. This CDR3 comprises 15 residues. Losses at the gene ends were 4 bases for V and 4 bases for J; bases not matched to a gene: 5. The CDR3 coding sequence is TGTGCCAGCAGTGGGAGGACAGGGGGCCTAGAGACCCAGTACTTC. Its translation is CASSGRTGGLETQYF.